This entry features one TCR beta chain sequence. This receptor's antigen is unknown. Base qualities were left out, and no much larger clone turns up one base away. The time point label on this specimen signifies: new active TB diagnosis, blood taken before or within 7 days of starting treatment. The active tuberculosis patients were newly diagnosed, HIV-seronegative South African adults aged 18 years or older. Confirmation of active tuberculosis came from positive sputum smear microscopy and/or a positive M. tuberculosis culture. Unsorted cryopreserved PBMC were immunosequenced, covering on average approximately 100,000 T cells per clinical donor. The entry originates in a study of T cells in tuberculosis (dated by TCRdb to 2017 to 2018). Broadly, across the study: To characterize T cells specific for the mycobacterial lipid antigen glucose monomycolate (GMM), the study used CD1B tetramers together with high-throughput TCR immunosequencing. With ten people per group, a South African clinical cohort compared IGRA-negative adolescents, IGRA-positive adolescents with latent tuberculosis, and adults with active tuberculosis. PBMC from active tuberculosis patients were archived either before standard anti-tuberculosis treatment began or within 7 days of the start of that treatment. On the study overall, not on this receptor specifically: A classifier using the diverse GMM-specific repertoire reached roughly 89% accuracy (AUROC 0.85 to 0.9), compared with about 63% accuracy using GEM motif frequencies. Clinical samples were selected based on the availability of cryopreserved specimens, with adults included as active tuberculosis cases and adolescents included as controls. Smaller NN-distances were partly driven by shorter CDR3-alpha lengths in active tuberculosis patients, and statistical significance was not reached for the TCR-beta difference. Compared with IGRA-negative controls, TCR-alpha repertoires from active tuberculosis had smaller mean NN-distances to GMM-specific TCRs, which suggests clonal expansion of these TCRs.

The CDR1 and CDR2 encoded by the germline V gene are SGHAT and FQNNGV. The CDR3 has 18 amino acids, counting the end cysteine and phenylalanine. Just CDR3 DNA is preserved here, 54 bases in frame from base 1. Germline trimming: 3 bases from V, 3 bases from J; junction bases outside gene matches: 9. The immunoSEQ multiplex PCR assay was used to generate TCR libraries, with TCR-beta and/or TCR-alpha/delta assays applied to each sample. The Illumina high-throughput platform was used to sequence the amplified TCR libraries. As for the original processing: Clustering and dimensionality reduction were performed using pairwise TCRdist distances among GMM-specific receptors from ex vivo sorted or in vitro expanded T cells. Each clinical repertoire was assigned a mean NN-distance score, defined as the average TCRdist to the nearest 10% of tetramer-positive reference sequences. GEM TCR motif frequency was calculated as the fraction of unique TCRs that matched known GEM sequences in V/J usage and CDR3 length. Linear discriminant analysis with leave-one-out cross-validation, implemented in scikit-learn, was used to classify active tuberculosis. Held by TCRdb, this immuneACCESS table contains in-frame sequences only and omits some clones. Under half of the omission traces to an unresolved V gene where checked; the cause of the rest is unknown. V and J calls and clone size are given by that table; D and trimming were obtained from the DNA. Recorded for this sample are 30,000 to 40,000 clones; 94% of them occurred a single time. The top ten clonotypes cover more than 4% of the sample.

The receptor was isolated from an adult with tuberculosis. The rearrangement joined TRBV11-2 to TRBJ2-7, and TRBD2 aligns with 15 junction nucleotides. The sequences come from PBMCs, collected at tuberculosis diagnosis. The CDR3 here reads CASSFRGTSGGLIYEQYF. The sequenced DNA: TGTGCCAGCAGCTTCCGCGGGACTAGCGGGGGGCTTATCTACGAGCAGTACTTC. Reference TRBV11-2 and TRBJ2-7 proteins supply the regions before and after the CDR3; the full variable domain is: EAGVAQSPRYKIIEKRQSVAFWCNPISGHATLYWYQQILGQGPKLLIQFQNNGVVDDSQLPKDRFSAERLKGVDSTLKIQPAKLEDSAVYLCASSFRGTSGGLIYEQYFGPGTRLTVT.